Following are 21 T cell receptor beta chains from one sample sequenced in a study of identical twins listed by TCRdb under 2016. The library was produced with 5' RACE. The data were produced on an Illumina HiSeq 2000. TCRdb trimmed the raw reads at Q25, called clones with MiXCR and kept productive beta chains. When rows share a CDR3 protein, they turn into one entry using the most common DNA and genes. For this sample the table gives under 250,000 distinct CDR3 sequences, of which about an eighth were detected only once. The ten most abundant clones make up more than 3.5% of the sample. These same records also appear under a second study, on yellow fever vaccine responses in identical twins.

The source material was memory (CD45RO+) T cells sorted from blood. According to the study, the label for this sample's cell subset or site signals: CD45RO+ enriched T cells. Every receptor here comes from a woman aged 18-29 years in good health.

This clonotype was detected many times. The chain links TRBV12-3 or TRBV12-4 to TRBJ1-2; unclear D gene. The V and J ends lost 2 bases and 8 bases respectively, with 9 bases between them. The CDR3 length is 12 residues. The CDR3: CASSLSVRGYTF. Written as DNA, the CDR3 is TGTGCCAGCAGTTTATCTGTCAGGGGCTACACCTTC.

The chain has TRBV15 and TRBJ2-1, with 14 bases that match TRBD2. There are 21 residues in the CDR3. Germline assignment: CDR1 LNHNV and CDR2 YYDKDF (reference sequence). The trim removed 7 bases at V and 5 bases at J, leaving 22 bases unmatched. The CDR3 spells CATTKRGRLAGGPGGDNEQFF. The CDR3 DNA reads TGTGCCACCACCAAGAGAGGAAGACTAGCGGGAGGGCCGGGTGGGGACAATGAGCAGTTCTTC. Together with reference TRBV15 and TRBJ2-1, the CDR3 gives the full variable domain: DAMVIQNPRYQVTQFGKPVTLSCSQTLNHNVMYWYQQKSSQAPKLLFHYYDKDFNNEADTPDNFQSRRPNTSFCFLDIRSPGLGDTAMYLCATTKRGRLAGGPGGDNEQFFGPGTRLTVL.

This sequence joins TRBV27 and TRBJ2-7, with 7 positions matching TRBD1. Trimming removed 6 bases from V and 5 bases from J; junction bases left unmatched: 7. The CDR3 is 13 amino acids. Germline V lookup: CDR1 MNHEY, CDR2 SMNVEV (reference sequence). The CDR3 DNA sequence: TGTGCCAGCAGATTCTTCACAGGGGACGAGCAGTACTTC. The encoded protein is CASRFFTGDEQYF.

There are many counts of this clonotype. The J gene is TRBJ2-1, the V gene TRBV20-1; no firm D call. The CDR3 is 16 residues long. CDR1 and CDR2 from the germline V gene are DFQATT and SNEGSKA (reference sequence). Deletions cut 0 bases from V and 8 bases from J, with 20 bases between. DNA for the CDR3: TGCAGTGCTAGAGATCCCCGATCTAGTGACGGGTATGAGCAGTTCTTC. Its translation: CSARDPRSSDGYEQFF.

This clonotype was observed a few times. The chain combines TRBV5-1 with TRBJ2-5, with TRBD1 matching 10 bases. V lost 4 bases to trimming and J lost 4 bases; unmatched junction nucleotides: 7. The V gene's germline CDR1 is SGHRS and CDR2 YFSETQ. The CDR3 runs 15 residues. CDR3 sequence: CASSTGQGRVETQYF. CDR3 in DNA: TGCGCCAGCAGCACGGGACAGGGGAGGGTAGAGACCCAGTACTTC.

The chain recombines TRBV2 with TRBJ2-3; D call uncertain. Germline V gene data show CDR1 as SNHLY and CDR2 as FYNNEI. V was clipped by 6 bases and J by 2 bases, with 18 bases between them. The CDR3 has 16 amino acids. CDR3 in amino acids: CASSVKRTVNTDTQYF. As DNA, the CDR3 is TGTGCCAGCAGCGTAAAAAGAACAGTGAACACAGATACGCAGTATTTT.

This clonotype was counted between two and nine times. The chain recombines TRBV5-5 with TRBJ2-2; D may be TRBD1 (5 bases). Trimming left V 2 bases short and J 3 bases short, with 14 bases between. This CDR3 has 16 amino acids. Germline CDR1 SGHKS, CDR2 YYEKEE (reference sequence). DNA of the CDR3: TGTGCCAGCAGCTTTTCCCCCAGGGCGGACACCGGGGAGCTGTTTTTT. It encodes CASSFSPRADTGELFF.

In its sample, this clonotype was seen many times. The rearrangement uses TRBV5-1 and TRBJ2-1; the D gene is possibly TRBD2 (6 bases). Germline CDR1 SGHRS, CDR2 YFSETQ. The CDR3 has 17 residues. Trimming took 0 bases from V and 3 from J, leaving 16 bases between them. CDR3 amino acids: CASSLGVGRDDYNEQFF. The CDR3 nucleotides read TGCGCCAGCAGCTTGGGTGTGGGGCGGGACGACTACAATGAGCAGTTCTTC.

This clonotype appeared a few times. V is TRBV20-1 and J is TRBJ2-7, with D perhaps matching TRBD2 (6 bases). The CDR3 runs 12 residues. Germline V gives CDR1 DFQATT, CDR2 SNEGSKA (reference sequence). The V gene lost 1 base and the J gene lost 5 bases, with 9 bases spanning the gap. The DNA of the CDR3 is TGCAGTGCTAGAGGTTCGGGGGACGAGCAGTACTTC. Amino acids: CSARGSGDEQYF.

V usage is TRBV7-9 and J usage is TRBJ2-1, with 7 bases that match TRBD1. The CDR3 has 12 amino acids. With V trimmed by 5 bases and J by 10 bases, 5 bases remained unmatched. Germline assignment: CDR1 SEHNR and CDR2 FQNEAQ (reference sequence). In DNA, the CDR3 is TGTGCCAGCAGCAGGACAGGCGTCGAGCAGTTCTTC. Amino acid sequence: CASSRTGVEQFF.

This clonotype was seen only a few times. The DNA for the CDR3 is TGTGCCAGCAGCCGAGACCTACGAGCCTACAATGAGCAGTTCTTC. It specifies CASSRDLRAYNEQFF. The chain carries TRBV11-1 and TRBJ2-1; D unclear. CDR1 SGHAT and CDR2 FQDESV come from the germline V gene (reference sequence). V was shortened by 5 bases and J by 2 bases, with 13 bases between the two germline ends. This CDR3 contains 15 residues.

Ten or more counts support this clonotype. The rearrangement links TRBV3-1 to TRBJ2-2; D is unresolved. This CDR3 has 13 amino acids. V was clipped by 3 bases and J by 3 bases, with 5 bases between them. Germline values: CDR1 LGHDT, CDR2 YNNKEL (reference sequence). CDR3 in DNA: TGTGCCAGCAGCCAGGTGGACACCGGGGAGCTGTTTTTT. Residues: CASSQVDTGELFF. The entire variable domain, with the rest obtained from reference TRBV3-1 and TRBJ2-2, is as follows: DTAVSQTPKYLVTQMGNDKSIKCEQNLGHDTMYWYKQDSKKFLKIMFSYNNKELIINETVPNRFSPKSPDKAHLNLHINSLELGDSAVYFCASSQVDTGELFFGEGSRLTVL.

The rearrangement joins TRBV20-1 to TRBJ2-1; 12 bases agree with TRBD2. J gave up 0 bases and V 4 bases, and 10 bases lay outside the gene matches. The CDR3 loop spans 18 amino acids. CDR1 is DFQATT, CDR2 SNEGSKA, per germline (reference sequence). The CDR3 nucleotides read TGCAGTGCTACAAGCCTGGGACTAGCGGGCGCCTCCTACAATGAGCAGTTCTTC. Translated: CSATSLGLAGASYNEQFF.

The CDR3 loop is CASSLVHTDTQYF. CDR3 DNA sequence: TGTGCCAGCAGCTTGGTCCACACAGATACGCAGTATTTT. The V gene is TRBV5-5, the J gene TRBJ2-3; the D is unclear. Germline V gene data show CDR1 as SGHKS and CDR2 as YYEKEE (reference sequence). The CDR3 has 13 residues. Trimming removed 0 bases from V and 2 bases from J, with 4 bases in between.

The chain combines TRBV6-5 with TRBJ2-1, with 11 positions matching TRBD1. The CDR3 extends over 17 amino acids. The junction had 12 bases not matched to a gene; V was cut back by 2 bases and J by 9 bases. The V gene's germline CDR1 is MNHEY and CDR2 SVGAGI. CDR3: CASSYPPGTGGFGEQFF. The CDR3 coding sequence is TGTGCCAGCAGTTACCCGCCCGGGACAGGGGGGTTCGGTGAGCAGTTCTTC.

The sample holds a few counts of this clonotype. V and J are TRBV20-1 and TRBJ2-7, with 10 bases lining up with TRBD2. CDR1 is DFQATT, CDR2 SNEGSKA, per germline (reference sequence). The CDR3 extends over 14 amino acids. After removal of 6 bases from V and 2 bases from J, the junction contained 7 bases not matched to a gene. The CDR3 is CSAPLAGEPYEQYF. The CDR3 region has the DNA TGCAGTGCCCCCCTAGCGGGAGAACCCTACGAGCAGTACTTC.

The gene calls are TRBV20-1 and TRBJ2-3; possibly TRBD1 or TRBD2 for D (5 bases each). Per germline, CDR1 DFQATT and CDR2 SNEGSKA (reference sequence). The V end lost 3 bases, the J end lost 1 base, and 11 bases lay between the germline ends. The CDR3 totals 14 residues. CDR3 sequence reads: CSASRDARTDTQYF. CDR3 in DNA: TGCAGTGCTAGCCGGGACGCCCGCACAGATACGCAGTATTTT.

This clonotype turned up a few times. V and J are TRBV5-1 and TRBJ2-3; TRBD1 aligns across 10 bases. The germline V gene encodes CDR1 SGHRS and CDR2 YFSETQ. Trimming removed 4 bases from V and 0 bases from J; junction bases left unmatched: 2. This CDR3 region has 15 residues. Written as DNA, the CDR3 is TGCGCCAGCAGCACGACAGGGGGCAGCACAGATACGCAGTATTTT. It encodes CASSTTGGSTDTQYF.

This chain connects TRBV28 to TRBJ2-5, with D tentatively TRBD2 (6 bases). In germline, CDR1 is MDHEN, CDR2 SYDVKM. Deletions cut 6 bases from V and 2 bases from J, with 10 bases between. There are 13 residues in the CDR3. This CDR3 is CASRIGGQETQYF. The CDR3 coding sequence is TGTGCCAGCAGGATCGGGGGTCAAGAGACCCAGTACTTC.

As to this clonotype: A junction boundary mismatches the germline segment, possibly from a read error. The chain links TRBV24-1 to TRBJ2-1; 7 nucleotides match TRBD2. This CDR3 contains 16 residues. Germline CDR1 reads KGHDR; CDR2 reads SFDVKD. The DNA for the CDR3 is TGTGCCACCAGTGACTCGGGGCCTAGCGGTTACAATGTGCAGTTCTTC. It yields the protein CATSDSGPSGYNVQFF.

V is TRBV15 and J is TRBJ1-4; 8 bases line up with TRBD1. The V gene's germline CDR1 is LNHNV and CDR2 YYDKDF (reference sequence). J lost 8 bases, V lost 4 bases, and 9 bases had no gene match. The CDR3 is 15 residues long. The CDR3: CATSTGQGQGEKLFF. The CDR3 coding sequence is TGTGCCACCAGCACTGGACAGGGTCAAGGCGAAAAACTGTTTTTT. Based on the CDR3 plus reference TRBV15 and TRBJ1-4, the full variable domain is DAMVIQNPRYQVTQFGKPVTLSCSQTLNHNVMYWYQQKSSQAPKLLFHYYDKDFNNEADTPDNFQSRRPNTSFCFLDIRSPGLGDTAMYLCATSTGQGQGEKLFFGSGTQLSVL.